This T cell receptor (beta chain) was documented in a study of cytomegalovirus exposure and HLA in healthy donors. The donors (healthy individuals) were bone marrow donors. Donors had nominal health at sampling but likely had unrecorded immune exposures. Of note for this clone: Its antigen is still unknown.

The PCR employed 60 Vbeta primers together with 13 Jbeta primers. The assay was immunoSEQ multiplex PCR, and TCRdb's table has in-frame clones only and misses some. The sample records under 150,000 clones, about 76% being singletons. V lost 3 bases, J lost 1 base, and 19 bases lay in between. CDR3 length: 17 amino acids. Germline CDR1 is SGHNT and CDR2 is YYREEE (reference sequence). Study outcomes and limitations: For most TCR beta V segments, an earlier analysis put the productive rate at about 87% or about 30% of the time.

The chain recombines TRBV5-4 with TRBJ1-2, with a possible D match to TRBD1 (6 bases). The source of this sequence is a man in his late teens or twenties in good health and CMV-seronegative. The sample was PBMCs. The CDR3 DNA sequence: TGTGCCAGCAGCTCGGTAAGCCTGACAGGCGATAACTATGGCTACACCTTC. This encodes CASSSVSLTGDNYGYTF.